The rows below give T cell receptor beta chains drawn from one sample of a study of OX40 agonist ivuxolimab in advanced cancers. Generated by immunoSEQ multiplex PCR, the TCRdb table keeps only in-frame clones and is missing some. The sample has roughly 36,000 clones, 84% seen once; the top ten hold 1.8%. The source material was CD4+ or CD8+ T cells sorted from blood, sampled in a trial of the OX40 agonist ivuxolimab. These receptors originate from an adult with an advanced solid tumor such as melanoma, head and neck, liver or kidney cancer. The CDR3 runs from the conserved cysteine through the conserved F or W. The D gene is left open where the match is weak. Size tells how often a clone was seen (once, few, many) or the class of an expanded clone, and some rows leave it out.

d_call	v_call	j_call	clone_size	cdr3_aa	cdr3_nt
-	TRBV6-6	TRBJ2-1	-	CASWDWSINEQFF	TGTGCCAGTTGGGACTGGAGCATTAATGAGCAGTTCTTC
-	TRBV5-1	TRBJ2-7	-	CASSLSQYYEQYF	TGCGCCAGCAGCTTGTCACAGTACTACGAGCAGTACTTC
TRBD1	TRBV6-5	TRBJ1-1	-	CASRSAGTGAFF	TGTGCCAGCAGATCCGCCGGGACAGGGGCTTTCTTT
-	TRBV2	TRBJ2-3	-	CASSEGGRGRYSDTQYF	TGTGCCAGCAGTGAAGGTGGGCGAGGGCGATATTCAGATACGCAGTATTTT
TRBD2	TRBV28	TRBJ2-5	-	CASRATSGSRETQYF	TGTGCCAGCAGGGCGACTAGCGGGAGTAGAGAGACCCAGTACTTC
-	TRBV5-1	TRBJ1-3	-	CASRNYSRSGNTIYF	TGCGCCAGCCGGAACTACAGTCGCTCTGGAAACACCATATATTTT
-	TRBV11-2	TRBJ2-1	-	CASSLLGWGDEQFF	TGTGCCAGCAGCCTCCTGGGGTGGGGCGATGAGCAGTTCTTC
TRBD2	TRBV27	TRBJ2-7	-	CASSPGLAGTHYEQYF	TGTGCCAGCAGCCCGGGACTAGCAGGGACCCACTACGAGCAGTACTTC
TRBD1	TRBV4-2	TRBJ1-4	few	CASSQAGQGPNEKLFF	TGTGCCAGCAGCCAGGCCGGACAGGGCCCTAATGAAAAACTGTTTTTT
-	TRBV6-6	TRBJ1-6	-	CASTEYNSPLHF	TGTGCCAGCACCGAATATAATTCACCCCTCCACTTT
-	TRBV30	TRBJ2-3	-	CAWENLGTLDTDTQYF	TGTGCCTGGGAAAATCTCGGGACTCTTGACACAGATACGCAGTATTTT
-	TRBV7-8	TRBJ1-2	-	CASSLGPTLGGYTF	TGTGCCAGCAGCCTCGGACCGACCTTGGGTGGCTACACCTTC
TRBD1	TRBV6-5	TRBJ1-2	-	CASSYSNRGWGYTF	TGTGCCAGCAGCTACTCAAACAGGGGTTGGGGCTACACCTTC
TRBD1	TRBV6-5	TRBJ2-7	-	CASSRDRAGYEQYF	TGTGCCAGCAGTAGGGACAGGGCGGGCTACGAGCAGTACTTC
-	TRBV14	TRBJ2-1	-	CASSPEGGIGRSEQFF	TGTGCCAGCAGTCCCGAGGGGGGGATAGGGAGAAGTGAGCAGTTCTTC
TRBD1	TRBV6-5	TRBJ2-5	-	CASSYSDREYF	TGTGCCAGCAGTTACTCTGACAGGGAGTACTTC
-	TRBV7-6	TRBJ2-7	-	CASSLGEGVQYF	TGTGCCAGCAGCTTAGGTGAAGGCGTGCAGTACTTC
-	TRBV21-1	TRBJ2-7	once	CASSKRGGISYEQYF	TGTGCCAGCAGCAAAAGGGGGGGAATCAGCTACGAGCAGTACTTC
TRBD2	TRBV7-9	TRBJ2-3	-	CAVNPGGENTQYF	TGTGCCGTCAACCCGGGAGGGGAGAATACGCAGTATTTT
-	TRBV7-9	TRBJ2-7	-	CASSLDTGTYEQYF	TGTGCCAGCAGCTTAGACACAGGGACCTACGAGCAGTACTTC
TRBD1	TRBV6-6	TRBJ2-7	-	CASSGDRPKQYF	TGTGCCAGCAGTGGGGACAGACCAAAGCAGTACTTC
-	TRBV28	TRBJ2-1	-	CASSSTGTVYNEQFF	TGTGCCAGCAGTTCCACCGGGACCGTGTACAATGAGCAGTTCTTC
-	TRBV28	TRBJ1-4	once	CASSSATGGRTTNEKLFF	TGTGCCAGCAGTTCTGCCACGGGGGGTCGAACCACTAATGAAAAACTGTTTTTT
-	TRBV16	TRBJ1-2	few	CASSPQPRARYGYTF	TGTGCCAGCAGCCCCCAACCGAGGGCTAGGTATGGCTACACCTTC
-	TRBV5-1	TRBJ2-2	-	CASIEATEGPGELFF	TGCGCCAGCATTGAGGCGACAGAGGGCCCCGGGGAGCTGTTTTTT
TRBD2	TRBV27	TRBJ2-7	-	CASSLGLAGDPYEQYF	TGTGCCAGCAGTCTGGGACTAGCGGGGGATCCTTACGAGCAGTACTTC
-	TRBV2	TRBJ1-2	-	CASRPDSFGYTF	TGTGCCAGCCGGCCGGACTCGTTTGGCTACACCTTC
TRBD2	TRBV5-1	TRBJ2-1	-	CASSSGGLAGVLGEQFF	TGCGCCAGCAGCTCCGGTGGACTAGCGGGGGTTCTTGGTGAGCAGTTCTTC
TRBD1	TRBV9	TRBJ2-7	-	CASSVGQGGTYEQYF	TGTGCCAGCAGCGTAGGACAGGGTGGAACCTACGAGCAGTACTTC
TRBD1	TRBV7-6	TRBJ2-1	-	CASSLRLDRGPAWFF	TGTGCCAGCAGCTTGAGGTTGGACAGGGGACCGGCGTGGTTCTTC
-	TRBV11-2	TRBJ1-6	-	CASSLYVTGQSSSPLHF	TGTGCCAGCAGCTTGTATGTTACCGGGCAGTCGTCTTCACCCCTCCACTTT
-	TRBV23-1	TRBJ2-1	once	CARYKGFF	TGCGCCAGGTATAAGGGATTCTTC
TRBD1	TRBV6-1	TRBJ2-3	-	CASSGTGGTDTQYF	TGTGCCAGCAGCGGGACAGGGGGCACAGATACGCAGTATTTT
TRBD1	TRBV5-8	TRBJ2-3	-	CASSATGGDRGYLLTDTQYF	TGTGCCAGCAGCGCTACCGGTGGGGACAGGGGTTACCTCCTCACAGATACGCAGTATTTT
TRBD1	TRBV9	TRBJ2-6	-	CASSERGGTGSAGANVLTF	TGTGCCAGCAGCGAGAGGGGGGGGACAGGGAGCGCTGGGGCCAACGTCCTGACTTTC
-	TRBV5-6	TRBJ2-3	few	CASSFRAASSTDTQYF	TGTGCCAGCAGCTTCAGAGCGGCCTCTAGCACAGATACGCAGTATTTT
TRBD1	TRBV18	TRBJ1-5	once	CASSPPPYRGRGQPQHF	TGTGCCAGCTCACCACCGCCTTACAGGGGGCGCGGGCAGCCCCAGCATTTT
TRBD1	TRBV6-6	TRBJ1-1	-	CASKYRDSEAFF	TGTGCCAGCAAATACCGGGACAGTGAAGCTTTCTTT
-	TRBV18	TRBJ1-5	-	CASSLQTGVNQPQHF	TGTGCCAGCTCACTACAGACAGGAGTCAATCAGCCCCAGCATTTT
-	TRBV5-1	TRBJ1-3	-	CASSLDGGPGNTIYF	TGCGCCAGCAGCTTGGACGGGGGTCCTGGAAACACCATATATTTT
TRBD1	TRBV19	TRBJ2-7	few	CASSGDRGGEEQYF	TGTGCCAGTTCAGGGGACAGGGGTGGAGAGGAGCAGTACTTC
-	TRBV19	TRBJ1-2	-	CASRITTGTNYGYTF	TGTGCCAGTAGGATAACGACAGGCACCAACTATGGCTACACCTTC
-	TRBV4-1	TRBJ1-5	-	CASSQEANQPQHF	TGCGCCAGCAGCCAAGAAGCGAATCAGCCCCAGCATTTT
-	TRBV23-1	TRBJ2-2	-	CASTQTRPRASVAGELFF	TGCGCCAGCACCCAAACCCGCCCCCGGGCCAGTGTCGCCGGGGAGCTGTTTTTT